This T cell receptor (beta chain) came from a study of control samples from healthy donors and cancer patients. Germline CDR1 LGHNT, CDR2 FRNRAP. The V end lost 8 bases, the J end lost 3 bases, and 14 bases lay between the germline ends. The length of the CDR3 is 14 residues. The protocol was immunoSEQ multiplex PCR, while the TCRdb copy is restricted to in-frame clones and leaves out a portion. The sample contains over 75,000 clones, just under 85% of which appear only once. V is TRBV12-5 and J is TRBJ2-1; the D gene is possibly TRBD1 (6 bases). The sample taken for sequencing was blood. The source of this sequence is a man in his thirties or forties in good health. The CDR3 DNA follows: TGTGCTAGTCTCCGGGACATTAACTACAATGAGCAGTTCTTC. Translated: CASLRDINYNEQFF. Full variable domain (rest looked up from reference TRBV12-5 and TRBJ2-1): DARVTQTPRHKVTEMGQEVTMRCQPILGHNTVFWYRQTMMQGLELLAYFRNRAPLDDSGMPKDRFSAEMPDATLATLKIQPSEPRDSAVYFCASLRDINYNEQFFGPGTRLTVL.